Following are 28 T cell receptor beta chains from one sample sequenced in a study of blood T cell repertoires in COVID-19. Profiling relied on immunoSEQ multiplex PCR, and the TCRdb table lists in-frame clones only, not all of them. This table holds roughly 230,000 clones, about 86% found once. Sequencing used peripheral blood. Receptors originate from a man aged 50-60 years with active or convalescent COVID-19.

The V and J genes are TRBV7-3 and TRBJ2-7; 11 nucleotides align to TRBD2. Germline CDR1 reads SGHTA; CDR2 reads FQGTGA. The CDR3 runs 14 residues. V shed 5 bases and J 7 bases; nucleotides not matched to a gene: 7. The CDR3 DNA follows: TGTGCCAGCAGCCCCGGGTTAGCGGGGGGGGAGCAGTACTTC. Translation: CASSPGLAGGEQYF.

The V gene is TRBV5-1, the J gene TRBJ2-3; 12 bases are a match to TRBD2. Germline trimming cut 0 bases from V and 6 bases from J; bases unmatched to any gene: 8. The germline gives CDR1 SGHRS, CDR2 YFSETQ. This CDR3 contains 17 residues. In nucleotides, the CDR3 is TGCGCCAGCAGCTTGGACCCTAGCGGGGGGGCCACCGATACGCAGTATTTT. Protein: CASSLDPSGGATDTQYF.

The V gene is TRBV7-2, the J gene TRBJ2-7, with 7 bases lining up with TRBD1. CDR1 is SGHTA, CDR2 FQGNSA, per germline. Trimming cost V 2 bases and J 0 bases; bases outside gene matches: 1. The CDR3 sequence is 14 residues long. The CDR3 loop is CASSLNRGSYEQYF. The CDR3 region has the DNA TGTGCCAGCAGCTTAAACAGGGGCTCCTACGAGCAGTACTTC.

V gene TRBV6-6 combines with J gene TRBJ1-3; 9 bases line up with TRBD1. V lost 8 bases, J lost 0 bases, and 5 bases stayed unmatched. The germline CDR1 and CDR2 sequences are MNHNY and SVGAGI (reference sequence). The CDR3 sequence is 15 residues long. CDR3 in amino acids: CASRDRDISGNTIYF. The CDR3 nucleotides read TGTGCCAGCCGGGACAGGGACATCTCTGGAAACACCATATATTTT.

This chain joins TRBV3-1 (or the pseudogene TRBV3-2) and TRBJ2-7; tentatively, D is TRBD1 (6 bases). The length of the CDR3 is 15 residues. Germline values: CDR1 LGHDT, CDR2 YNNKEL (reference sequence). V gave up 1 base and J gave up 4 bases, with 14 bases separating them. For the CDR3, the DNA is TGTGCCAGCAGCCAAGGCCCAGGGGTCAGATACGAGCAGTACTTC. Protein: CASSQGPGVRYEQYF.

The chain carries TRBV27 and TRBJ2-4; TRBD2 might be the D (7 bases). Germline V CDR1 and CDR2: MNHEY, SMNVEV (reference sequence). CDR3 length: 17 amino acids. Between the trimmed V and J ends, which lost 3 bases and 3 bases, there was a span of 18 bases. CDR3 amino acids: CASSFGGRGYDKNIQYF. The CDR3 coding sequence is TGTGCCAGCAGTTTTGGGGGGAGGGGGTACGACAAAAACATTCAGTACTTC.

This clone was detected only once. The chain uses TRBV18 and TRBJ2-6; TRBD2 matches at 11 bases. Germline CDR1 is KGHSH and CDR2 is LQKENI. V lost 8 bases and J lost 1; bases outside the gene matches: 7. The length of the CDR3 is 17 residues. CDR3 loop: CASGTSGGRSGANVLTF. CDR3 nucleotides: TGTGCCAGCGGAACTAGCGGGGGCCGGTCTGGGGCCAACGTCCTGACTTTC.

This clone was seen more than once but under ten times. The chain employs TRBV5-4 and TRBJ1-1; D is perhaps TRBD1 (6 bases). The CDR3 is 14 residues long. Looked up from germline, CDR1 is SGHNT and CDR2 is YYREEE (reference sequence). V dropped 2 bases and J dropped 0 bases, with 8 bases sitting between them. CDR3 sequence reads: CASSLQGMNTEAFF. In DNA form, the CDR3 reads TGTGCCAGCAGCTTACAGGGAATGAACACTGAAGCTTTCTTT.

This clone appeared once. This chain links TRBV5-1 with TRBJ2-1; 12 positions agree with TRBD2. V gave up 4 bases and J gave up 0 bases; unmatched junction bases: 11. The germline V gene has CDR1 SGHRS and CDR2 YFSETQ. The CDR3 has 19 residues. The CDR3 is CASSRVLAGGLSSYNEQFF. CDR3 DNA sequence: TGCGCCAGCAGCCGCGTACTAGCGGGGGGCCTGAGCTCCTACAATGAGCAGTTCTTC.

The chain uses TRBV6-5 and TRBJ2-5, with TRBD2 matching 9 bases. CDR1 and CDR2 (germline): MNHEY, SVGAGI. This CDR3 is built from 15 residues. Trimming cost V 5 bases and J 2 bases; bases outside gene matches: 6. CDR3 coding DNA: TGTGCCAGCAGTCAAACGACTAGCGGACAAGAGACCCAGTACTTC. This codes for CASSQTTSGQETQYF.

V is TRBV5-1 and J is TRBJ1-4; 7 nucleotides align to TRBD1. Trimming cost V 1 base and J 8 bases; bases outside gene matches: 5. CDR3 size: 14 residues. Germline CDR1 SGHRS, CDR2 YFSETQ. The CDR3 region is CASSLTQGKEKLFF. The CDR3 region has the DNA TGCGCCAGCAGCTTGACACAGGGGAAGGAAAAACTGTTTTTT.

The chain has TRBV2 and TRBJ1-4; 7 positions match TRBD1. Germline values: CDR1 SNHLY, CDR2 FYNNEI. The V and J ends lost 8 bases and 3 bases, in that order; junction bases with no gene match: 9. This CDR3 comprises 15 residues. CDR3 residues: CASGGTVRSNEKLFF. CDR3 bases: TGTGCCAGCGGGGGGACAGTTCGCTCTAATGAAAAACTGTTTTTT.

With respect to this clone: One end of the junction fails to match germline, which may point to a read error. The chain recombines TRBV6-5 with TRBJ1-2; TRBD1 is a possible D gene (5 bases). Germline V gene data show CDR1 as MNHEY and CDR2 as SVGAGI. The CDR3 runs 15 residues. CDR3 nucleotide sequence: TGTGCCAGCAGTGACTCCAGGGCGCGCTACTATGGCTACACCTTC. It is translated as CASSDSRARYYGYTF.

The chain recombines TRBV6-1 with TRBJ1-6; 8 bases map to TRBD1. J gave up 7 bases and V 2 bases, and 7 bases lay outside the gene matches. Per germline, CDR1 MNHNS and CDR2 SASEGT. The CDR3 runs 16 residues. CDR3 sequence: CASSESSGTGNSPLHF. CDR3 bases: TGTGCCAGCAGTGAATCTTCAGGGACAGGCAATTCACCCCTCCACTTT.

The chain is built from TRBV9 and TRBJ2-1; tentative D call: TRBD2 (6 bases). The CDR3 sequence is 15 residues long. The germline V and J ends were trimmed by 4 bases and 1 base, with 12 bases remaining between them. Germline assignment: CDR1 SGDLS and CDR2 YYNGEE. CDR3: CASSPMRGSYNEQFF. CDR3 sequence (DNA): TGTGCCAGCAGCCCTATGCGGGGTTCCTACAATGAGCAGTTCTTC.

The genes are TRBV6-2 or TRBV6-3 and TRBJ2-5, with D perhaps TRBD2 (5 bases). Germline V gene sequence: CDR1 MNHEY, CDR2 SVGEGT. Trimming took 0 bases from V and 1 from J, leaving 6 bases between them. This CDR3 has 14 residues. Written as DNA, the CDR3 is TGTGCCAGCAGTTACTCGGAGGTCCAAGAGACCCAGTACTTC. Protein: CASSYSEVQETQYF.

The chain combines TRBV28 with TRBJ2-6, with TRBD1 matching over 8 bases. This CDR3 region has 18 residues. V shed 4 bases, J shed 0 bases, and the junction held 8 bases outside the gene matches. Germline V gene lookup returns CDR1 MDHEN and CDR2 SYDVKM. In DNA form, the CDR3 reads TGTGCCAGCAGTTCCGGACAGGGTACCTTCTCTGGGGCCAACGTCCTGACTTTC. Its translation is CASSSGQGTFSGANVLTF. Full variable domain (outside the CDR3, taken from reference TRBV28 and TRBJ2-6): DVKVTQSSRYLVKRTGEKVFLECVQDMDHENMFWYRQDPGLGLRLIYFSYDVKMKEKGDIPEGYSVSREKKERFSLILESASTNQTSMYLCASSSGQGTFSGANVLTFGAGSRLTVL.

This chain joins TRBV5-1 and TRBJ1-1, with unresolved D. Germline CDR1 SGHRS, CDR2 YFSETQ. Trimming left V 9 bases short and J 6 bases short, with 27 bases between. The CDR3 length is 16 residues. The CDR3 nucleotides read TGCGCCACGAAATCGGACTCAACCTCCCTTGGCGCTGAAGCTTTCTTT. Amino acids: CATKSDSTSLGAEAFF.

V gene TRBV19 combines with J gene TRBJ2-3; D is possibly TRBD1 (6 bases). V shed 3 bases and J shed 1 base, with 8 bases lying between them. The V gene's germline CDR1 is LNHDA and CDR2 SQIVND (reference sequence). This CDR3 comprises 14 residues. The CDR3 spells CASSIEGGTDTQYF. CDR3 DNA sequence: TGTGCCAGTAGTATTGAGGGGGGCACAGATACGCAGTATTTT.

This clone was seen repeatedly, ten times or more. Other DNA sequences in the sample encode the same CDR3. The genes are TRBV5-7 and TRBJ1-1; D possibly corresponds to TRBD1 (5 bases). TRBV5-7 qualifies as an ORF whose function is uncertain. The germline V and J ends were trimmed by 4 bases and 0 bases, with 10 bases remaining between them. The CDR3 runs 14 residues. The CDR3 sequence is CASSKDRLNTEAFF. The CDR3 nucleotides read TGTGCCAGCAGCAAAGACAGATTGAACACTGAAGCTTTCTTT.

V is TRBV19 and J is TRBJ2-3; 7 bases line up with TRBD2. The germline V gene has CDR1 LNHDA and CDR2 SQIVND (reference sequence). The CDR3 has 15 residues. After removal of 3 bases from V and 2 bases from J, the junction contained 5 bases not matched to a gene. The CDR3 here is CASSIDGGTTDTQYF. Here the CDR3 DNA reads TGTGCCAGTAGTATTGACGGGGGGACCACAGATACGCAGTATTTT.

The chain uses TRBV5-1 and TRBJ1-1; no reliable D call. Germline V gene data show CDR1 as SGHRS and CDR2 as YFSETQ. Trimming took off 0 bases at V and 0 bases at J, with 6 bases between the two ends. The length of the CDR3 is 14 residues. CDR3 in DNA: TGCGCCAGCAGCTTGGAGCACCTGAACACTGAAGCTTTCTTT. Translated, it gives CASSLEHLNTEAFF.

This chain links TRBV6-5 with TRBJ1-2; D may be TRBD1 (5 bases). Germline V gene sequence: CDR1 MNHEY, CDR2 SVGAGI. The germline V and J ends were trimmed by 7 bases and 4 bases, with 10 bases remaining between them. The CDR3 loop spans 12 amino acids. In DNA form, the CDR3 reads TGTGCCAGCACTCCGGGGGGCTATGGCTACACCTTC. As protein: CASTPGGYGYTF.

The chain's CDR3 is CASSADTAYEQYF. CDR3 nucleotide sequence: TGTGCCAGCAGCGCTGACACGGCCTACGAGCAGTACTTC. The rearrangement links TRBV12-3 or TRBV12-4 to TRBJ2-7, with D unclear. CDR3 length: 13 residues. V lost 6 bases, J lost 2 bases, and 11 bases lay in between.

The CDR3 reads CASSILGAANTGELFF. Here the CDR3 DNA reads TGTGCCAGTAGTATCCTAGGGGCGGCGAACACCGGGGAGCTGTTTTTT. The J gene is TRBJ2-2, the V gene TRBV19, with a tentative D call TRBD1 (5 bases). The germline gives CDR1 LNHDA, CDR2 SQIVND (reference sequence). The CDR3 is made up of 16 amino acids. V was cut by 3 bases and J by 0 bases, with 11 bases left in between. Drawing the rest from reference TRBV19 and TRBJ2-2, the complete variable domain is DGGITQSPKYLFRKEGQNVTLSCEQNLNHDAMYWYRQDPGQGLRLIYYSQIVNDFQKGDIAEGYSVSREKKESFPLTVTSAQKNPTAFYLCASSILGAANTGELFFGEGSRLTVL.

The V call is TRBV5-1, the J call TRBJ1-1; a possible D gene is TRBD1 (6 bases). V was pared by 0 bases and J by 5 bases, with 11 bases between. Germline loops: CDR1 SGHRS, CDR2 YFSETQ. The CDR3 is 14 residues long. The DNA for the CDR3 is TGCGCCAGCAGCTTGGCTACAGGGTTAACTGAAGCTTTCTTT. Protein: CASSLATGLTEAFF.

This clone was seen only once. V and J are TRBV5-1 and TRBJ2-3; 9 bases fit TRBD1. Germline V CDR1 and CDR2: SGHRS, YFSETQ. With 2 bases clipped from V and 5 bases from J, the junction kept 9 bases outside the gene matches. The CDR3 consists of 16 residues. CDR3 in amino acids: CASSFGGTGSQDTQYF. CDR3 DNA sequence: TGCGCCAGCAGCTTCGGGGGGACAGGGTCTCAAGATACGCAGTATTTT.

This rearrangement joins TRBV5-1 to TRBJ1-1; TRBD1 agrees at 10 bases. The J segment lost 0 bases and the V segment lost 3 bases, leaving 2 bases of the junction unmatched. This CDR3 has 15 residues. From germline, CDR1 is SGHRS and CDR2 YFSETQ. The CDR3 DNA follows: TGCGCCAGCAGCTCTGGGACAGGGGTGAACACTGAAGCTTTCTTT. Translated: CASSSGTGVNTEAFF.